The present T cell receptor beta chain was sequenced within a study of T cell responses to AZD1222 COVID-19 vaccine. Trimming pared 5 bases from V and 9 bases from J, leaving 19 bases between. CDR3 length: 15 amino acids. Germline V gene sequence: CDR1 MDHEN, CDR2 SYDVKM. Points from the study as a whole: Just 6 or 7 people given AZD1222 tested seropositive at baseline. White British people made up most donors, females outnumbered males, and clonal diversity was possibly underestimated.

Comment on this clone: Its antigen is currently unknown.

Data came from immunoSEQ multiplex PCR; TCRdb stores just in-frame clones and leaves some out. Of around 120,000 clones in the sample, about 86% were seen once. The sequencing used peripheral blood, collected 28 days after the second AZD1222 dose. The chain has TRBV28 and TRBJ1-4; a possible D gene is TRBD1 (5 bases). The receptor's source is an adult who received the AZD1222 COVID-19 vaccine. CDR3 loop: CASSPSGTGRQKLFF. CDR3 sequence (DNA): TGTGCCAGCAGTCCATCCGGGACTGGGAGGCAAAAACTGTTTTTT.